This T cell receptor beta chain was captured in a study of blood T cell repertoires in COVID-19. As handled by the study authors: Estimation of nucleated cell counts was performed using reference gene primer amplification. Libraries were prepared by immunoSEQ multiplex PCR; TCRdb keeps only in-frame clonotypes and omits some of them. That table furnishes V, J and clone size, whereas the DNA furnished D and trimming. The sample holds some 220,000 clones; 65% to 85% are singletons and the top ten take 1.3%. The ends were cut back, 1 base at V and 7 bases at J, with 10 bases in the middle. The germline V gene encodes CDR1 GTSNPN and CDR2 SVGIG (reference sequence). This CDR3 is built from 12 residues.

The sample was peripheral blood. The TCR sequence derives from a woman between 25 and 40 years old with COVID-19, enrolled during active disease. The chain carries TRBV30 and TRBJ1-1; D is undetermined. The CDR3 coding sequence is TGTGCCTGGAGTGGACCCAGGTTTGAAGCTTTCTTT. This codes for CAWSGPRFEAFF.